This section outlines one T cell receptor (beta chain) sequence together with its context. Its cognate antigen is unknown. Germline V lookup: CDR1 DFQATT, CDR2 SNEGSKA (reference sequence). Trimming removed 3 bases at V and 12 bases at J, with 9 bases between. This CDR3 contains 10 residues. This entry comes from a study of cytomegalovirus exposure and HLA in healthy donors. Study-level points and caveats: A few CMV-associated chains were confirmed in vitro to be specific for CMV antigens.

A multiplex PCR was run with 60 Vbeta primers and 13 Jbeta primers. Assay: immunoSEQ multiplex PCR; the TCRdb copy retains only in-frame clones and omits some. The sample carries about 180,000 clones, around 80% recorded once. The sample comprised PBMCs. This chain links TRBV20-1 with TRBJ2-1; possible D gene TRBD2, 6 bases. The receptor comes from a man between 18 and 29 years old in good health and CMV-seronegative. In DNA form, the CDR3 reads TGCAGTGCTAGCCGGAGGGGGCAGTTCTTC. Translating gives CSASRRGQFF.